The 15 T cell receptor beta chains below were found in one sample sequenced in a study of T cell responses to AZD1222 COVID-19 vaccine. Libraries were prepared by immunoSEQ multiplex PCR; TCRdb keeps only in-frame clonotypes and omits some of them. The sample lists about 99,000 clones, 87% seen once, with about 3% in the top ten. The sequenced sample was peripheral blood, obtained on day 0 of AZD1222 vaccination. The receptors shown here come from an adult in good health.

As to this clone: The sample holds other DNA sequences that translate to the same CDR3. The rearrangement links TRBV7-3 to TRBJ2-5; a possible D gene is TRBD2 (6 bases). V dropped 2 bases and J dropped 1 base, with 8 bases sitting between them. This CDR3 comprises 14 residues. The germline V gene has CDR1 SGHTA and CDR2 FQGTGA. The CDR3 DNA reads as TGTGCCAGCAGCTTAGGGGGGTCCCAAGAGACCCAGTACTTC. Its translation: CASSLGGSQETQYF.

The chain recombines TRBV15 with TRBJ1-4, with TRBD1 matching 10 bases. The CDR3 is made up of 14 amino acids. With 6 bases clipped from V and 8 bases from J, the junction kept 6 bases outside the gene matches. Per germline, CDR1 LNHNV and CDR2 YYDKDF (reference sequence). CDR3 nucleotide sequence: TGTGCCACCAGTCCGGGACAGGGGACCGAAAAACTGTTTTTT. The encoded protein is CATSPGQGTEKLFF.

The chain is built from TRBV23-1 and TRBJ1-4, with TRBD1 as a possible D gene (5 bases). TRBV23-1 counts as an open reading frame of uncertain function. Deletions cut 6 bases from V and 6 bases from J, with 17 bases between. The CDR3 length is 15 residues. The CDR3 is CASSPGGDVYEKLFF. The CDR3 DNA reads TGCGCCAGCAGCCCCGGGGGGGACGTTTATGAAAAACTGTTTTTT.

CDR3 residues: CASSPPGGGQETQYF. Here the CDR3 DNA reads TGTGCCAGCAGCCCCCCTGGGGGGGGCCAAGAGACCCAGTACTTC. The chain employs TRBV7-9 and TRBJ2-5; TRBD2 matches at 7 bases. This CDR3 spans 15 amino acids. The trim removed 5 bases at V and 1 base at J, leaving 7 bases unmatched. The germline V gene encodes CDR1 SEHNR and CDR2 FQNEAQ (reference sequence).

The chain employs TRBV7-8 and TRBJ1-3; D unresolved. Germline V CDR1 and CDR2: SGHVS, FQNEAQ. The length of the CDR3 is 13 residues. The V end was cut by 0 bases, the J end by 6 bases, with 6 bases between. The CDR3 sequence is CASSLARENTIYF. The DNA of the CDR3 is TGTGCCAGCAGCTTAGCTAGGGAAAACACCATATATTTT.

The J gene is TRBJ1-1, the V gene TRBV29-1; no reliable D call. Germline V gives CDR1 SQVTM, CDR2 ANQGSEA. V lost 4 bases to trimming and J lost 3 bases, with 3 bases between them. The CDR3 contains 10 residues. CDR3 coding DNA: TGCAGCGTTGCATACACTGAAGCTTTCTTT. Translation: CSVAYTEAFF.

The rearrangement uses TRBV4-1 and TRBJ1-5; TRBD1 agrees at 8 bases. The germline V gene encodes CDR1 MGHRA and CDR2 YSYEKL. The V and J ends lost 0 bases and 6 bases, in that order; junction bases with no gene match: 4. The CDR3 is made up of 15 amino acids. CDR3 in amino acids: CASSQEDRAGQPQHF. The CDR3 DNA is TGCGCCAGCAGCCAAGAGGACAGGGCGGGTCAGCCCCAGCATTTT.

This chain joins TRBV5-1 and TRBJ2-6; no definite D call. The CDR3 spans 15 residues. The V gene's germline CDR1 is SGHRS and CDR2 YFSETQ. V was shortened by 2 bases and J by 2 bases, with 8 bases between the two germline ends. CDR3 sequence reads: CASSFIGAGANVLTF. The CDR3 DNA reads as TGCGCCAGCAGCTTTATCGGAGCTGGGGCCAACGTCCTGACTTTC.

The CDR3 region is CASSTSGGADTQYF. In DNA, the CDR3 is TGTGCCAGCAGTACTAGCGGGGGGGCAGATACGCAGTATTTT. The chain has TRBV6-4 and TRBJ2-3; 13 bases fit TRBD2. V was clipped by 5 bases and J by 4 bases; unmatched bases: 0. Per germline, CDR1 MRHNA and CDR2 SNTAGT. The CDR3 is 14 residues long.

The J gene is TRBJ2-4, the V gene TRBV3-1 (or the pseudogene TRBV3-2); D is possibly TRBD1 (7 bases). Trimming cost V 5 bases and J 0 bases, with 20 bases left between them. The CDR3 is 18 amino acids. Germline CDR1 reads LGHDT; CDR2 reads YNNKEL (reference sequence). CDR3 region: CASSSPGGSLLAKNIQYF. Here the CDR3 DNA reads TGTGCCAGCAGCTCCCCAGGGGGGTCGCTACTAGCCAAAAACATTCAGTACTTC.

The chain is built from TRBV6-2 or TRBV6-3 and TRBJ1-2; weak D call: TRBD1 (6 bases). The CDR3 loop spans 12 amino acids. Germline assignment: CDR1 MNHEY and CDR2 SVGEGT. V was pared by 4 bases and J by 8 bases, with 11 bases between. CDR3 DNA: TGTGCCAGCAGTTGGGGGGGCGGAGGCTACACCTTC. Amino acids: CASSWGGGGYTF.

The J gene is TRBJ1-1, the V gene TRBV11-3, with a tentative D call TRBD1 (5 bases). Trimming left V 0 bases short and J 5 bases short, with 13 bases between. The CDR3 totals 15 residues. Germline V gives CDR1 SGHNT, CDR2 YENEEA. The DNA of the CDR3 is TGTGCCAGCAGCTTAGAGGGGACCGGTGAGACTGAAGCTTTCTTT. Translation: CASSLEGTGETEAFF.

The chain is built from TRBV19 and TRBJ2-4; a weak D match, TRBD2 (6 bases). Between the trimmed V and J ends, which lost 8 bases and 3 bases, there was a span of 17 bases. Germline V gene sequence: CDR1 LNHDA, CDR2 SQIVND (reference sequence). This CDR3 comprises 15 residues. The CDR3 DNA reads as TGTGCCAGTCGGGGACGGGGACTGGGCAAAAACATTCAGTACTTC. The encoded protein is CASRGRGLGKNIQYF.

CDR3 amino acids: CASSDGTGGAFTEAFF. In DNA, the CDR3 is TGTGCCAGCTCCGACGGGACAGGGGGCGCGTTCACTGAAGCTTTCTTT. V and J are TRBV27 and TRBJ1-1, with TRBD1 identical over 12 bases. Germline V CDR1 and CDR2: MNHEY, SMNVEV (reference sequence). After removal of 8 bases from V and 4 bases from J, the junction contained 11 bases not matched to a gene. This CDR3 is built from 16 residues.

The chain has TRBV7-9 and TRBJ2-1; possible D gene TRBD2, 6 bases. V dropped 0 bases and J dropped 4 bases, with 13 bases sitting between them. Looked up from germline, CDR1 is SEHNR and CDR2 is FQNEAQ (reference sequence). This CDR3 is built from 16 residues. This CDR3 is CASSLAGGALYNEQFF. In nucleotides, the CDR3 is TGTGCCAGCAGCTTAGCGGGGGGTGCCCTTTACAATGAGCAGTTCTTC.